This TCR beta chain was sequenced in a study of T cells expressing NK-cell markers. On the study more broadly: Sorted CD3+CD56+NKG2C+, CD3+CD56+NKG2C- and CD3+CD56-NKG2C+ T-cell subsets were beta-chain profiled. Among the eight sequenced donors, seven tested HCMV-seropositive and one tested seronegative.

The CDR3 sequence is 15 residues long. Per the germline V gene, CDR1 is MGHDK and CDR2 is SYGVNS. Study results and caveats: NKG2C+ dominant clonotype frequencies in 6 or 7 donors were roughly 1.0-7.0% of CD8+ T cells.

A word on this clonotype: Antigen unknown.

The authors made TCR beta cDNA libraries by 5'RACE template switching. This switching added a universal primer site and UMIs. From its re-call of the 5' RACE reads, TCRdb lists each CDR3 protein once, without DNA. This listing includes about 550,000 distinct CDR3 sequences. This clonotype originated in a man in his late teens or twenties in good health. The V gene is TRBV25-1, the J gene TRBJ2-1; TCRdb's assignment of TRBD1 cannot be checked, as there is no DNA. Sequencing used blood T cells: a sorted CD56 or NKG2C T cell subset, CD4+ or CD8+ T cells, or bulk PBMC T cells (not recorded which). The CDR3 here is CASSDLGQGRHEQFF.